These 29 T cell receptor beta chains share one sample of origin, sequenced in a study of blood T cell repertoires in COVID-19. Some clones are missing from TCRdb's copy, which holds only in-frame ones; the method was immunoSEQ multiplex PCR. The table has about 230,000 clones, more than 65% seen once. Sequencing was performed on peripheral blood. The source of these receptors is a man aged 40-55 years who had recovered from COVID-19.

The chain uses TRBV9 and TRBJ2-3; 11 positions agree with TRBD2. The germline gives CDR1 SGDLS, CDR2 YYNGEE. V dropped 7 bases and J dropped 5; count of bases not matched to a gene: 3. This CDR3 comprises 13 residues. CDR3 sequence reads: CASGGTSGDTQYF. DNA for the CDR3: TGTGCCAGCGGAGGGACTAGCGGAGATACGCAGTATTTT. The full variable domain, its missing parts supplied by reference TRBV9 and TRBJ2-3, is DSGVTQTPKHLITATGQRVTLRCSPRSGDLSVYWYQQSLDQGLQFLIQYYNGEERAKGNILERFSAQQFPDLHSELNLSSLELGDSALYFCASGGTSGDTQYFGPGTRLTVL.

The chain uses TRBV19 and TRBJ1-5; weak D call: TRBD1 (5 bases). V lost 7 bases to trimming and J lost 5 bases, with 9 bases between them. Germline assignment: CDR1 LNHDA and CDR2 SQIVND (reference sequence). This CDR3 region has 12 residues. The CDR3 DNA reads TGTGCCAGTACTGGGGGGTATCAGCCCCAGCATTTT. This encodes CASTGGYQPQHF.

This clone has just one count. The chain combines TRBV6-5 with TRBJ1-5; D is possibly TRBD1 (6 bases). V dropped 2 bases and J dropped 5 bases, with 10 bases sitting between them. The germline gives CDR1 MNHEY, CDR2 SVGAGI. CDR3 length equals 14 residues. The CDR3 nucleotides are TGTGCCAGCAGTTACCGCACAGGGCATCAGCCCCAGCATTTT. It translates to CASSYRTGHQPQHF.

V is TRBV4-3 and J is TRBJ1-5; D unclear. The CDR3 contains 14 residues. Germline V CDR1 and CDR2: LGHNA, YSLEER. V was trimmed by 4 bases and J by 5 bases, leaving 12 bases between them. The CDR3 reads CASSPRLGDQPQHF. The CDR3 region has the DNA TGCGCCAGCAGCCCCCGTCTCGGGGATCAGCCCCAGCATTTT.

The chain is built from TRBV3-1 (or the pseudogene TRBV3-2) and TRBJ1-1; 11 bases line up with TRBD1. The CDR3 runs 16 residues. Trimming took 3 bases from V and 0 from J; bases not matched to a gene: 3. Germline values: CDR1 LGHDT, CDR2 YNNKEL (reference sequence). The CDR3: CASSHWDRGMNTEAFF. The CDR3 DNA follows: TGTGCCAGCAGCCATTGGGACAGGGGGATGAACACTGAAGCTTTCTTT.

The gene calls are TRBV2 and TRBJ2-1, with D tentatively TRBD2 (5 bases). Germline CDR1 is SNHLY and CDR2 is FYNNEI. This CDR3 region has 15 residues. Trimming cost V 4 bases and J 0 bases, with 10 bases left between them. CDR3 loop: CASSVTGSSYNEQFF. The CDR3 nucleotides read TGTGCCAGCAGTGTCACGGGAAGCTCCTACAATGAGCAGTTCTTC.

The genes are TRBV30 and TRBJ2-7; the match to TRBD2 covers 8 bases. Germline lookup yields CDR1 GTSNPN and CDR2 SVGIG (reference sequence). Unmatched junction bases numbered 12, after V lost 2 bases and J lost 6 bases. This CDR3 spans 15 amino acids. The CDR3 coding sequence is TGTGCCTGGAGTCGACCTGGGACTAGGGCGGGCGAGCAGTACTTC. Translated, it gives CAWSRPGTRAGEQYF.

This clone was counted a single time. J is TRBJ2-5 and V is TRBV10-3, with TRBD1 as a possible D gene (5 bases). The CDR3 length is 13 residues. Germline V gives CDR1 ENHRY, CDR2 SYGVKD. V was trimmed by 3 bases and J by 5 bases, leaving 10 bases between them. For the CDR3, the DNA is TGTGCCATCAGTGACTACGCAGGGGAGACCCAGTACTTC. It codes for CAISDYAGETQYF.

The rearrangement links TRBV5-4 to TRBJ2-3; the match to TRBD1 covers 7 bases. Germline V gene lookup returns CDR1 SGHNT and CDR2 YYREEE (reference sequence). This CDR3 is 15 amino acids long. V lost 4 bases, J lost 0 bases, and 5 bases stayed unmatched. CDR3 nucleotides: TGTGCCAGCAGCCCCAGACAGGGAAGCACAGATACGCAGTATTTT. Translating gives CASSPRQGSTDTQYF.

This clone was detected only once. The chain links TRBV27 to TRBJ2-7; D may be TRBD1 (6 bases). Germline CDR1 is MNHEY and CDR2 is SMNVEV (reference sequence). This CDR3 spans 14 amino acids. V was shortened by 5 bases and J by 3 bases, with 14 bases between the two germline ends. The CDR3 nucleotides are TGTGCCAGCAGTCTCAACAGGGTTTACTACGAGCAGTACTTC. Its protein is CASSLNRVYYEQYF.

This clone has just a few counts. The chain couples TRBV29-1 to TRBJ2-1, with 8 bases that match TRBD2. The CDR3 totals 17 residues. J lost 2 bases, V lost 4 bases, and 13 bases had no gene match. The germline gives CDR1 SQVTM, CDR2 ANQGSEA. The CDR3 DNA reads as TGCAGCGTTGCGGGGGGGGGAGCTGGACTAGCCTACAATGAGCAGTTCTTC. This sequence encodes CSVAGGGAGLAYNEQFF.

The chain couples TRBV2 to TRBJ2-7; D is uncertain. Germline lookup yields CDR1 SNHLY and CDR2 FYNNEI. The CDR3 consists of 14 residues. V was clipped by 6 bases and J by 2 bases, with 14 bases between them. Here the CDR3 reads CASRRDGSTYEQYF. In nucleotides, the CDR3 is TGTGCCAGCAGACGAGACGGGTCCACCTACGAGCAGTACTTC.

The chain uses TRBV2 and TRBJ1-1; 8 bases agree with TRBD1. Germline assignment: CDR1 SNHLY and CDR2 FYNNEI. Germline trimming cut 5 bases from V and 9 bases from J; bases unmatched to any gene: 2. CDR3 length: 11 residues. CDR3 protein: CASSRDRKAFF. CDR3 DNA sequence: TGTGCCAGCAGTCGGGACAGGAAAGCTTTCTTT.

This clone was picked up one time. The CDR3 here is CASSYSTDTQYF. The DNA of the CDR3 is TGTGCCAGTAGCTATAGCACAGATACGCAGTATTTT. The chain joins TRBV19 to TRBJ2-3; the D is unclear. This CDR3 spans 12 amino acids. Germline V lookup: CDR1 LNHDA, CDR2 SQIVND (reference sequence). The germline V and J ends were trimmed by 6 bases and 0 bases, with 4 bases remaining between them.

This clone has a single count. The CDR3 DNA reads TGTGCCAGCTCACCGGCGGGGGTTTCACCCCTCCACTTT. Amino acids: CASSPAGVSPLHF. V gene TRBV18 combines with J gene TRBJ1-6; D is possibly TRBD1 (5 bases). This CDR3 region has 13 residues. With 3 bases removed from V and 9 bases from J, the gap between germline ends came to 9 bases. Per the germline V gene, CDR1 is KGHSH and CDR2 is LQKENI.

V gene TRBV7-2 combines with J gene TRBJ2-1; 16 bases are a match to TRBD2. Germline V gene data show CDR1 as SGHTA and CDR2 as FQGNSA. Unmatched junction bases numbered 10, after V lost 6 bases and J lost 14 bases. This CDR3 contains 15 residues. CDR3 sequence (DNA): TGTGCCAGCAGTCTACTACTGGGACTAGCGGGGGGGAAGTTCTTC. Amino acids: CASSLLLGLAGGKFF.

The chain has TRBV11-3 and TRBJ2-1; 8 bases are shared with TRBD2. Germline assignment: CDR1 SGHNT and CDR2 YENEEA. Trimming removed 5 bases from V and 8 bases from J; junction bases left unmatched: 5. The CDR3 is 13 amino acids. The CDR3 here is CASSLTSVDEQFF. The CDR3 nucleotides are TGTGCCAGCAGCCTGACTAGCGTGGATGAGCAGTTCTTC. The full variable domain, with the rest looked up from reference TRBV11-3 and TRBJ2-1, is EAGVVQSPRYKIIEKKQPVAFWCNPISGHNTLYWYLQNLGQGPELLIRYENEEAVDDSQLPKDRFSAERLKGVDSTLKIQPAELGDSAVYLCASSLTSVDEQFFGPGTRLTVL.

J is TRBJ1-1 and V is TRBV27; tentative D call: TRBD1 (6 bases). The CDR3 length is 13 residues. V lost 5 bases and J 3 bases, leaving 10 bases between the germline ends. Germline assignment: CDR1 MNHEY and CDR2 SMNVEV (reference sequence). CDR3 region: CASSLYRDTEAFF. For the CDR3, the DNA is TGTGCCAGCAGTCTCTACAGGGACACTGAAGCTTTCTTT.

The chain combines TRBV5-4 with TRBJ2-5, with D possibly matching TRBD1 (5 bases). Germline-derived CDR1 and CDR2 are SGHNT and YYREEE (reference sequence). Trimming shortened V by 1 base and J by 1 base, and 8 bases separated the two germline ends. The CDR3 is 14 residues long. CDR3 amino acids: CASSLKQGQETQYF. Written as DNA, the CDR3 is TGTGCCAGCAGCTTGAAGCAGGGCCAAGAGACCCAGTACTTC. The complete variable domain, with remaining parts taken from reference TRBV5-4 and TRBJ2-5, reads ETGVTQSPTHLIKTRGQQVTLRCSSQSGHNTVSWYQQALGQGPQFIFQYYREEENGRGNFPPRFSGLQFPNYSSELNVNALELDDSALYLCASSLKQGQETQYFGPGTRLLVL.

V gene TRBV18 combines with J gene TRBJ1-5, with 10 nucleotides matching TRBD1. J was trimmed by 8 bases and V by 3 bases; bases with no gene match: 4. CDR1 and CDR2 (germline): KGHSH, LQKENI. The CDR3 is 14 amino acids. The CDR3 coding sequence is TGTGCCAGCTCACCCGACAGGGGGCTGGAGCCCCAGCATTTT. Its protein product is CASSPDRGLEPQHF.

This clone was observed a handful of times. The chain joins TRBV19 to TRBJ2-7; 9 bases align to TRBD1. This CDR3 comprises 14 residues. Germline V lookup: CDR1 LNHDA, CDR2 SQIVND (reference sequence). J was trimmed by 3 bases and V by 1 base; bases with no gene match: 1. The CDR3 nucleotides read TGTGCCAGTAGTATAGCGGGACAGGGCTACGAGCAGTACTTC. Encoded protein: CASSIAGQGYEQYF.

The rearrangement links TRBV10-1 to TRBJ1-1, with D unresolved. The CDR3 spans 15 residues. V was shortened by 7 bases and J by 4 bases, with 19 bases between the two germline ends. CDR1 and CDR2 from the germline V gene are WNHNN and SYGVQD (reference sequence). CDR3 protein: CASTQSAAGGTEAFF. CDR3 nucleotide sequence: TGCGCCAGCACTCAGTCAGCGGCGGGAGGCACTGAAGCTTTCTTT.

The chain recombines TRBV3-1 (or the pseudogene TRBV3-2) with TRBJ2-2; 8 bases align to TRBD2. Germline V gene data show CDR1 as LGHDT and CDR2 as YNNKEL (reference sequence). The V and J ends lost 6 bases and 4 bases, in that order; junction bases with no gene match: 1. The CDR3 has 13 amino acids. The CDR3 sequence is CASRAGATGELFF. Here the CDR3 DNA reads TGTGCCAGCAGAGCGGGGGCCACCGGGGAGCTGTTTTTT.

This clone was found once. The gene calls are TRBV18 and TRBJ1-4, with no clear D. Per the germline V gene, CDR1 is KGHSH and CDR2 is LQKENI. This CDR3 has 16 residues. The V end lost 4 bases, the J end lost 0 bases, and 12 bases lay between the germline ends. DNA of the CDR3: TGTGCCAGCTCACGAAGTGTAGTTGCAACTAATGAAAAACTGTTTTTT. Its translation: CASSRSVVATNEKLFF.

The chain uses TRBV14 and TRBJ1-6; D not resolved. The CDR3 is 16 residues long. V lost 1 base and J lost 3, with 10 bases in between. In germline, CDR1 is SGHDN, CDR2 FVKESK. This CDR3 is CASSQGSSYYNSPLHF. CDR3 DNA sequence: TGTGCCAGCAGCCAAGGGTCAAGCTACTATAATTCACCCCTCCACTTT.

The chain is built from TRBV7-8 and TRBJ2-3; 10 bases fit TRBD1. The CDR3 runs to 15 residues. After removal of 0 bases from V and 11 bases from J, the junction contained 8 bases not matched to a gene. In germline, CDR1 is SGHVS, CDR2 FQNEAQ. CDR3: CASSLADRGRNRQYF. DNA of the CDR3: TGTGCCAGCAGCTTAGCAGACAGGGGGCGGAATCGGCAGTATTTT. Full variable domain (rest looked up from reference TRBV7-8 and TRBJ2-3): GAGVSQSPRYKVAKRGQDVALRCDPISGHVSLFWYQQALGQGPEFLTYFQNEAQLDKSGLPSDRFFAERPEGSVSTLKIQRTQQEDSAVYLCASSLADRGRNRQYFGPGTRLTVL.

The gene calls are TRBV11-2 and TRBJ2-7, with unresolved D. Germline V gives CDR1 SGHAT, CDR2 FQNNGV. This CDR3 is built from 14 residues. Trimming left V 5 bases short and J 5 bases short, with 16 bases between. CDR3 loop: CASSPRRASHEQYF. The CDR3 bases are TGTGCCAGCAGCCCCCGCCGAGCTTCCCACGAGCAGTACTTC. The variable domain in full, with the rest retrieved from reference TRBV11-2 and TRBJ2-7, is EAGVAQSPRYKIIEKRQSVAFWCNPISGHATLYWYQQILGQGPKLLIQFQNNGVVDDSQLPKDRFSAERLKGVDSTLKIQPAKLEDSAVYLCASSPRRASHEQYFGPGTRLTVT.

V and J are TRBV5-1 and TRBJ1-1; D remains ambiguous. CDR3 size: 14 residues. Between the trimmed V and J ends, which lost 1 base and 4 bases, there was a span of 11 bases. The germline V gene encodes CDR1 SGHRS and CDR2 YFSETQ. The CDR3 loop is CASSLSDGSTEAFF. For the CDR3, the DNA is TGCGCCAGCAGCTTGTCTGATGGGAGCACTGAAGCTTTCTTT.

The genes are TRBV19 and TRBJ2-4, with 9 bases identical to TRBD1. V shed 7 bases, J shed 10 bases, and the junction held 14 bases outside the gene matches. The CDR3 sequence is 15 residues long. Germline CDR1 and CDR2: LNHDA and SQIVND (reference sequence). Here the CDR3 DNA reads TGTGCCAGTACCCTCACCGGGACAGGGACCTCTATTCAGTACTTC. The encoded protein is CASTLTGTGTSIQYF.